The clone carrying this TCR beta chain appeared a few times. Clones were sequenced by immunoSEQ multiplex PCR, and TCRdb holds only the in-frame ones, with some missing. The sample gives approximately 87,000 clones, roughly 95% of which show up once; around 0.3% is in the top ten. These data are taken from a study of technical replicates of blood from several donors. The sequenced sample was T cells isolated from PBMCs. This receptor was identified in a human donor in good health.

Here the CDR3 DNA reads TGTGCCTGCCCACCAAATACACAGAAAACGAACACTGAAGCTTTCTTT. Protein product: CACPPNTQKTNTEAFF. This rearrangement joins TRBV30 to TRBJ1-1; D is unresolved. Germline V gene lookup returns CDR1 GTSNPN and CDR2 SVGIG (reference sequence). The CDR3 runs 16 residues. V was cut by 6 bases and J by 1 base, with 21 bases left in between.